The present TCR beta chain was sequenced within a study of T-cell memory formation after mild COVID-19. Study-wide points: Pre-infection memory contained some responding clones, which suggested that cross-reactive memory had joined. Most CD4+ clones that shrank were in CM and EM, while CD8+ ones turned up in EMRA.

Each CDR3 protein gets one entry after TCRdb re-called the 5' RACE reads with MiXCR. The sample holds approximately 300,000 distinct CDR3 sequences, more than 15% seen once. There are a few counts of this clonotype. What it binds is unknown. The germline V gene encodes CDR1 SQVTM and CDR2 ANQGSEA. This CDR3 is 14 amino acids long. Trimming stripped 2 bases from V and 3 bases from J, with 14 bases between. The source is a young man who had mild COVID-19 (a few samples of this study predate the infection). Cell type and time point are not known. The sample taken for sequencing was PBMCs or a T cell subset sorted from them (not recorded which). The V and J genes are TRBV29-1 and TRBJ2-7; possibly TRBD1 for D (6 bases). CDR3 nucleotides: TGCAGCGTTGAAACAGGGAAGTTGGGCTACGAGCAGTACTTC. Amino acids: CSVETGKLGYEQYF.